Sequencing of this T cell receptor (beta chain) was carried out in a study of identical twins. This CDR3 spans 15 amino acids. Germline V CDR1 and CDR2: DFQATT, SNEGSKA (reference sequence). V lost 2 bases and J 2 bases, leaving 14 bases between the germline ends. Points from the study as a whole: Memory repertoires showed no such pattern, whereas abundant cord blood beta clonotypes carried fewer insertions.

TCRdb recomputed calls from the 5' RACE reads with MiXCR, one row per CDR3 protein. The sample lists hundreds of thousands of distinct CDR3 sequences; 5.5% to 7.5% were seen once. This clonotype came up many times. What it binds is not known. The chain employs TRBV20-1 and TRBJ2-3; no definite D call. This clonotype was obtained from a man between 18 and 35 years old in good health. Sequencing input: naive T cells sorted from blood. This CDR3 reads CSARPLTTDTDTQYF. CDR3 sequence (DNA): TGCAGTGCTAGACCTCTAACTACCGACACAGATACGCAGTATTTT.